The text below deals with one TCR beta chain. In the same sample, other DNA sequences code for this CDR3. Profiled with immunoSEQ multiplex PCR; TCRdb holds only in-frame clones, not every one. The data show some 2,000,000 clones, with approximately 95% seen just once and 0.1% to 0.15% held by the top ten. This CDR3 region has 13 residues. Trimming pared 5 bases from V and 5 bases from J, leaving 12 bases between. CDR1 is SEHNR and CDR2 is FQNEAQ in the germline V gene (reference sequence). The entry originates in a study of shared clonotypes between healthy human individuals. Material: naive CD4+ T cells sorted from blood. Subset denoted: CD45RA+ positively selected. The sequence was obtained from a man younger than 35 in good health. The gene calls are TRBV7-9 and TRBJ1-2, with D possibly matching TRBD1 (6 bases). The CDR3 reads CASSPTGLYGYTF. DNA of the CDR3: TGTGCCAGCAGCCCGACAGGTTTATATGGCTACACCTTC. Together with reference TRBV7-9 and TRBJ1-2, the CDR3 gives the full variable domain: DTGVSQNPRHKITKRGQNVTFRCDPISEHNRLYWYRQTLGQGPEFLTYFQNEAQLEKSRLLSDRFSAERPKGSFSTLEIQRTEQGDSAMYLCASSPTGLYGYTFGSGTRLTVV.